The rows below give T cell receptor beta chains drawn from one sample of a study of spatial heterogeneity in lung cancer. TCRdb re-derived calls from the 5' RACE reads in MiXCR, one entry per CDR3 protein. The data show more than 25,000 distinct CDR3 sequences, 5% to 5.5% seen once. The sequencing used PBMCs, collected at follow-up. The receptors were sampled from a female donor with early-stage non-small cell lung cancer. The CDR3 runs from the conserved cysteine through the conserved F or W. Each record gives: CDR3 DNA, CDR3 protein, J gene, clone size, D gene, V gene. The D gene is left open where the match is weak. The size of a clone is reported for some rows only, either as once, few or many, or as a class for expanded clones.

cdr3_nt: TGTGCCAGCAGTTTCGGGGGCCCCAATCAGCCCCAGCATTTT
cdr3_aa: CASSFGGPNQPQHF
j_call: TRBJ1-5
clone_size: many
d_call: -
v_call: TRBV12-3/TRBV12-4

cdr3_nt: TGCGCCAGCAGCTTGGAGCTAGCGGGGGGGAATGAGCAGTTCTTC
cdr3_aa: CASSLELAGGNEQFF
j_call: TRBJ2-1
clone_size: many
d_call: TRBD2
v_call: TRBV5-1

cdr3_nt: TGCAGTGCTAGGGGACAGCAATCCTACGAGCAGTACTTC
cdr3_aa: CSARGQQSYEQYF
j_call: TRBJ2-7
clone_size: many
d_call: TRBD1
v_call: TRBV20-1

cdr3_nt: TGTGCCAGCAGTGTTACTAGCGGGACCACAGATACGCAGTATTTT
cdr3_aa: CASSVTSGTTDTQYF
j_call: TRBJ2-3
clone_size: many
d_call: TRBD2
v_call: TRBV6-1

cdr3_nt: TGTGCCAGCAGTACGACAGGCTATGGCTACACCTTC
cdr3_aa: CASSTTGYGYTF
j_call: TRBJ1-2
clone_size: many
d_call: -
v_call: TRBV6-2/TRBV6-3

cdr3_nt: TGTGCCAGCAGCCAAGACAGGGGATCAGATACGCAGTATTTT
cdr3_aa: CASSQDRGSDTQYF
j_call: TRBJ2-3
clone_size: many
d_call: -
v_call: TRBV4-2

cdr3_nt: TGTGCCAGCAGTTTGCAGGATTTAAACACTGAAGCTTTCTTT
cdr3_aa: CASSLQDLNTEAFF
j_call: TRBJ1-1
clone_size: many
d_call: -
v_call: TRBV12-3/TRBV12-4

cdr3_nt: TGTGCCAGCAGCTCCACCGGGACAAACTACAATGAGCAGTTCTTC
cdr3_aa: CASSSTGTNYNEQFF
j_call: TRBJ2-1
clone_size: many
d_call: -
v_call: TRBV7-2

cdr3_nt: TGTGCCTGGAGTGGCGGGAGCTCCTATAATTCACCCCTCCACTTT
cdr3_aa: CAWSGGSSYNSPLHF
j_call: TRBJ1-6
clone_size: many
d_call: -
v_call: TRBV30

cdr3_nt: TGTGCCAGCACCCCTTCGAGTGGCTATGGCTACACCTTC
cdr3_aa: CASTPSSGYGYTF
j_call: TRBJ1-2
clone_size: many
d_call: -
v_call: TRBV7-2

cdr3_nt: TGTGCCAGCAGCCGAGGTCCGGGGACGGAGACCCAGTACTTC
cdr3_aa: CASSRGPGTETQYF
j_call: TRBJ2-5
clone_size: -
d_call: -
v_call: TRBV7-3

cdr3_nt: TGTGCCAGCAGTTTAGACAGGGGAGGTGAGACCCAGTACTTC
cdr3_aa: CASSLDRGGETQYF
j_call: TRBJ2-5
clone_size: many
d_call: TRBD1
v_call: TRBV27

cdr3_nt: TGTGCCAGCAGTCGGGGACAGGGGAACACCGGGGAGCTGTTTTTT
cdr3_aa: CASSRGQGNTGELFF
j_call: TRBJ2-2
clone_size: many
d_call: TRBD1
v_call: TRBV6-2/TRBV6-3

cdr3_nt: TGTGCCAGCCTGAAGCGGGAAGGGGGGCAAGAGACCCAGTACTTC
cdr3_aa: CASLKREGGQETQYF
j_call: TRBJ2-5
clone_size: many
d_call: -
v_call: TRBV28

cdr3_nt: TGTGCCAGCAGTTCCCAGACTGGGAACACCGGGGAGCTGTTTTTT
cdr3_aa: CASSSQTGNTGELFF
j_call: TRBJ2-2
clone_size: -
d_call: -
v_call: TRBV12-3/TRBV12-4

cdr3_nt: TGCGCCAGCAGCCAAGAACACCGGGATTCACCCCTCCACTTT
cdr3_aa: CASSQEHRDSPLHF
j_call: TRBJ1-6
clone_size: many
d_call: -
v_call: TRBV4-3

cdr3_nt: TGCAGTGCTGGGGGACAGGGGACTCAGCCCCAGCATTTT
cdr3_aa: CSAGGQGTQPQHF
j_call: TRBJ1-5
clone_size: many
d_call: TRBD1
v_call: TRBV20-1